A single TCR beta chain is shown here with its context. Its antigen is not identified. Germline CDR1 SGHVS, CDR2 FQNEAQ. Trimming cost V 1 base and J 6 bases; bases outside gene matches: 7. The CDR3 is 16 residues long. Profiled with immunoSEQ multiplex PCR; TCRdb holds only in-frame clones, not every one. Of around 190,000 clones detected, 88% appear once; the ten largest clones hold 11%. This record comes from a study of T cell responses to AZD1222 COVID-19 vaccine. Study results and limitations: Spike was spanned by vaccine-associated CD4 TCRs, which were dominant at 160-218 and 743-854. A reported finding is that nearly half of spike-specific TCRs target unmutated variant regions. The donor cohort was predominantly white British with a female majority, and clonal diversity may have been underestimated. Repertoires were collected only later (after the peak T cell response had occurred).

V gene TRBV7-8 combines with J gene TRBJ2-1, with TRBD2 matching 9 bases. The clonotype comes from an adult who received the AZD1222 COVID-19 vaccine. The sample in question was peripheral blood, obtained 28 days after the second AZD1222 dose. CDR3 bases: TGTGCCAGCAGCTTAGTTAGCGGGGGTCTACTCAATGAGCAGTTCTTC. It codes for CASSLVSGGLLNEQFF.